This TCR beta chain was documented in a study of OX40 agonist ivuxolimab in advanced cancers. Study as a whole: Earlier treatment with anti-PD-1, anti-PD-L1 or anti-CTLA-4 was permitted, and roughly 40% had received some. Three patients, one with hepatocellular carcinoma and two with cutaneous melanoma, achieved partial responses.

This CDR3 is built from 13 residues. Trimming took off 5 bases at V and 6 bases at J, with 10 bases between the two ends. CDR1 MNHEY and CDR2 SVGAGI come from the germline V gene. Clones were read by immunoSEQ multiplex PCR, and TCRdb kept only the in-frame ones, dropping some. This table has some 74,000 clones, around 80% appearing once. Here the sequenced sample was CD4+ or CD8+ T cells sorted from blood, taken in a trial of the OX40 agonist ivuxolimab. The source of this sequence is an adult with an advanced solid tumor such as melanoma, head and neck, liver or kidney cancer. J is TRBJ2-2 and V is TRBV6-5; tentative D call: TRBD1 (6 bases). CDR3 sequence reads: CASSRKGAGELFF. The CDR3 region has the DNA TGTGCCAGCAGTCGAAAGGGGGCCGGGGAGCTGTTTTTT.